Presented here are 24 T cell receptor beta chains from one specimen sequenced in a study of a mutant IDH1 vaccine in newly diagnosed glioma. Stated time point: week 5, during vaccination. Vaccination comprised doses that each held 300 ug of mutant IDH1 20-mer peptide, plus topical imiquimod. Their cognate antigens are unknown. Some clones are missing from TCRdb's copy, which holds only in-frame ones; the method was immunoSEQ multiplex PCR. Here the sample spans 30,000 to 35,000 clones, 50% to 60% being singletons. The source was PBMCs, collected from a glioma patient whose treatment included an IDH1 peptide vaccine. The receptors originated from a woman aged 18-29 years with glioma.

CDR3 coding DNA: TGTGCCAGCAGCGTAGGTAGCGGGAGGGGCGAGCAGTACTTC. It encodes CASSVGSGRGEQYF. The chain employs TRBV9 and TRBJ2-7, with 11 bases identical to TRBD2. CDR1 is SGDLS and CDR2 is YYNGEE in the germline V gene. With V trimmed by 0 bases and J by 6 bases, 2 bases remained unmatched. The CDR3 totals 14 residues.

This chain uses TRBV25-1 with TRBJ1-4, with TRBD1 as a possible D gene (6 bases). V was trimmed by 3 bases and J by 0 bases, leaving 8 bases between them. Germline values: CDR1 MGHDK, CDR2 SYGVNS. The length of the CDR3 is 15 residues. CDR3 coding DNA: TGTGCCAGCAGTGACGACAGGACAACTAATGAAAAACTGTTTTTT. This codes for CASSDDRTTNEKLFF.

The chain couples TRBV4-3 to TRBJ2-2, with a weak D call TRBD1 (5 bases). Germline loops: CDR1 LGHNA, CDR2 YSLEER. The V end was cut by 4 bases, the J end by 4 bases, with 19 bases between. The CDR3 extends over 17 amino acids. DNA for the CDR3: TGCGCCAGCAGCCGAAGTTTGGACACTCTCACCACCGGGGAGCTGTTTTTT. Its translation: CASSRSLDTLTTGELFF.

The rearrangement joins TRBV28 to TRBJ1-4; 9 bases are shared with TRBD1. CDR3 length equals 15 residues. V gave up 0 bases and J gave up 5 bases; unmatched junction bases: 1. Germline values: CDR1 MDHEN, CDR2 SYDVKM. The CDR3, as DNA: TGTGCCAGCAGTTTATGGGGACAGGGAAATGAAAAACTGTTTTTT. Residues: CASSLWGQGNEKLFF.

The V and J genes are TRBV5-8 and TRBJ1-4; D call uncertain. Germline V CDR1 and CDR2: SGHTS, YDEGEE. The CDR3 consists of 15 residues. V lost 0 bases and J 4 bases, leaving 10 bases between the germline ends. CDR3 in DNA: TGTGCCAGCAGCTTGGCTGGGATAAGTAATGAAAAACTGTTTTTT. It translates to CASSLAGISNEKLFF.

The CDR3 reads CASSPPSREGHEQYF. Written as DNA, the CDR3 is TGTGCCAGCTCACCACCCTCACGGGAGGGCCACGAGCAGTACTTC. This chain uses TRBV18 with TRBJ2-7; 8 nucleotides align to TRBD2. V was clipped by 0 bases and J by 5 bases; unmatched bases: 6. The CDR3 extends over 15 amino acids. CDR1 is KGHSH and CDR2 is LQKENI in the germline V gene.

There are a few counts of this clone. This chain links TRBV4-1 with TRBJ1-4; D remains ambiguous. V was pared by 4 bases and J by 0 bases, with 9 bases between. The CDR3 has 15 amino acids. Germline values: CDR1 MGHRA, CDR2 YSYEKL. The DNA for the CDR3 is TGCGCCAGCAGCCCCGAAACTACAACTAATGAAAAACTGTTTTTT. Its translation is CASSPETTTNEKLFF.

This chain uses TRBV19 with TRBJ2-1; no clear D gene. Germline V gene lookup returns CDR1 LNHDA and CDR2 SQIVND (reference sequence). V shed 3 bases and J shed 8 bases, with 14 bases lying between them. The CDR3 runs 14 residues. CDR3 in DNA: TGTGCCAGTAGTATGGCTCCTTTGAGCGATGAGCAGTTCTTC. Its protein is CASSMAPLSDEQFF. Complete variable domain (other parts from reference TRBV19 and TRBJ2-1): DGGITQSPKYLFRKEGQNVTLSCEQNLNHDAMYWYRQDPGQGLRLIYYSQIVNDFQKGDIAEGYSVSREKKESFPLTVTSAQKNPTAFYLCASSMAPLSDEQFFGPGTRLTVL.

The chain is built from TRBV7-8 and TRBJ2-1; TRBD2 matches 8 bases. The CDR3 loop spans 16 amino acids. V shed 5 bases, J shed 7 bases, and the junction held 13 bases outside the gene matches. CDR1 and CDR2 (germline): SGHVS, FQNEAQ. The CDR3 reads CASSPESGGYLNEQFF. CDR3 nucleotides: TGTGCCAGCAGCCCAGAGTCGGGGGGGTATCTAAATGAGCAGTTCTTC.

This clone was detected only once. CDR3 nucleotides: TGTGCCAGTAGCCAAGGGTGGTTGGGCTCCTACGAGCAGTACTTC. It translates to CASSQGWLGSYEQYF. The chain recombines TRBV19 with TRBJ2-7; D is undetermined. This CDR3 contains 15 residues. In germline, CDR1 is LNHDA, CDR2 SQIVND (reference sequence). V was trimmed by 6 bases and J by 0 bases, leaving 15 bases between them.

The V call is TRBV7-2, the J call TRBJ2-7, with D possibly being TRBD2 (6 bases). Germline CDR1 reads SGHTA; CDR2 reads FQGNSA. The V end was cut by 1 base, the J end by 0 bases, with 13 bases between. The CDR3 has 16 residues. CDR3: CASSLVAGSDSYEQYF. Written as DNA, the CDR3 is TGTGCCAGCAGCTTAGTTGCCGGGAGCGACTCCTACGAGCAGTACTTC.

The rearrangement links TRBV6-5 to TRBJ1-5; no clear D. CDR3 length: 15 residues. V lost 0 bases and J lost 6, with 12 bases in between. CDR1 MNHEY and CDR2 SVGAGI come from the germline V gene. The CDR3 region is CASSYSFGQRQPQHF. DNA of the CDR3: TGTGCCAGCAGTTACTCGTTTGGTCAGCGTCAGCCCCAGCATTTT.

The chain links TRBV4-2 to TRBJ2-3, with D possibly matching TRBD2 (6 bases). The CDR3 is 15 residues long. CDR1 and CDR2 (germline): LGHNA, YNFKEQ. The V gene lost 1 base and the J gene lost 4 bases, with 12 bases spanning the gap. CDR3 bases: TGTGCCAGCAGCCAAGCCGGGGGAGGCGCAGATACGCAGTATTTT. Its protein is CASSQAGGGADTQYF.

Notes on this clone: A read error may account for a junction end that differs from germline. This chain's CDR3 is CASSWTGDNEQFF. The CDR3, as DNA: TGTGCTAGCAGCTGGACAGGGGACAATGAGCAGTTCTTC. The chain carries TRBV7-7 and TRBJ2-1; 9 positions match TRBD1. From germline, CDR1 is SSHAT and CDR2 FNYEAQ (reference sequence). The CDR3 is made up of 13 amino acids.

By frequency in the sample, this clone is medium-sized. The CDR3 DNA is TGCGCCAGCAGCCCGGAACGGACAGGGGCAAGCTCTGGGGCCAACGTCCTGACTTTC. Protein product: CASSPERTGASSGANVLTF. The J gene is TRBJ2-6, the V gene TRBV5-1, with TRBD1 identical over 9 bases. Germline assignment: CDR1 SGHRS and CDR2 YFSETQ. This CDR3 is built from 19 residues. The V and J ends lost 4 bases and 0 bases, in that order; junction bases with no gene match: 11.

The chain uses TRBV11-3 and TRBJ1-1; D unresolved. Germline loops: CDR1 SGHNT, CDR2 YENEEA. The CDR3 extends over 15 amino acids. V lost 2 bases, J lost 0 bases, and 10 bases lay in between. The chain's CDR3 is CASSLLLGLNTEAFF. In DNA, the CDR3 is TGTGCCAGCAGCTTATTGCTGGGGTTGAACACTGAAGCTTTCTTT.

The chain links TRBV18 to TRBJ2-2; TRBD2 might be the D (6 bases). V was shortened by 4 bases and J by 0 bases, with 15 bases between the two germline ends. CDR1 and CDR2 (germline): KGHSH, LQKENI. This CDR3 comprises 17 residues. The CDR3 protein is CASSQWDLLTNTGELFF. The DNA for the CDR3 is TGTGCCAGCTCACAATGGGACTTGCTGACGAACACCGGGGAGCTGTTTTTT.

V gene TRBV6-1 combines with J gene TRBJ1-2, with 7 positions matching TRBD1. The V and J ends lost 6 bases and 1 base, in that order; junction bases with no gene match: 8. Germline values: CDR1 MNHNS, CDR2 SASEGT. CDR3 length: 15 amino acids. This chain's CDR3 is CASSDGTDYNYGYTF. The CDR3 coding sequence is TGTGCCAGCAGCGACGGGACAGACTATAACTATGGCTACACCTTC.

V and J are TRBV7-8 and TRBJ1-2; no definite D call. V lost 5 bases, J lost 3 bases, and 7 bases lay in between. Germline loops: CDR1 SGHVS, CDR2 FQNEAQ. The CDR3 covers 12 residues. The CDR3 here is CASSPIDYGYTF. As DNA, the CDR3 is TGTGCCAGCAGCCCGATCGACTATGGCTACACCTTC.

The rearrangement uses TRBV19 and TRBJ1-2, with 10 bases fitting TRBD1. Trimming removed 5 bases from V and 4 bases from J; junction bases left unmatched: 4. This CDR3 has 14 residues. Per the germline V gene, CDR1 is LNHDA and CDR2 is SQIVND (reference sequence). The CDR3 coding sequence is TGTGCCAGTAGTGACAGGGGGCAGGCCTATGGCTACACCTTC. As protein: CASSDRGQAYGYTF.

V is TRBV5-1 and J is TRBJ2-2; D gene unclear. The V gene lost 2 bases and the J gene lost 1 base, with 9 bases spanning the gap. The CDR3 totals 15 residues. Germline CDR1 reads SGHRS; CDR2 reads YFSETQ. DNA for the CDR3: TGCGCCAGCAGCTTCGTTCGAGAGAACACCGGGGAGCTGTTTTTT. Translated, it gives CASSFVRENTGELFF.

CDR3 loop: CASSPGQGKQYF. The CDR3 DNA sequence: TGTGCCAGCAGCCCGGGACAGGGTAAGCAGTACTTC. The chain uses TRBV6-5 and TRBJ2-5, with 9 positions matching TRBD1. Germline CDR1 MNHEY, CDR2 SVGAGI. The ends lost 6 bases at V and 11 bases at J; junction bases unmatched: 7. The CDR3 sequence is 12 residues long.

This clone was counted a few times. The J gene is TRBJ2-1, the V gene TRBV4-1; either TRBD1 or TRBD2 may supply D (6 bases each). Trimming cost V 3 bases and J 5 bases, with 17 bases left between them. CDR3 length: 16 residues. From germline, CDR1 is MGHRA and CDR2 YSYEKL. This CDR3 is CASSHPWGDTDNEQFF. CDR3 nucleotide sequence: TGCGCCAGCAGCCATCCCTGGGGGGACACCGACAATGAGCAGTTCTTC.

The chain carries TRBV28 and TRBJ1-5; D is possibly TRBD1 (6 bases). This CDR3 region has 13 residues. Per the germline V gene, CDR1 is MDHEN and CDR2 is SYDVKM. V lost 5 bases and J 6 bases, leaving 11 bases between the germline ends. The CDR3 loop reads CASSPQGGQPQHF. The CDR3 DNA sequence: TGTGCCAGCAGTCCACAGGGAGGTCAGCCCCAGCATTTT.